This T cell receptor beta chain was captured in a study of blood T cells in healthy people across ages (dated by TCRdb to the mid-2010s). Context from the whole study: In model experiments, template switching captured roughly one uniquely barcoded TCR beta cDNA molecule for every two T cells. To track age-related changes in TCR beta repertoire diversity, the study relied on deep sequencing normalized with unique cDNA molecular identifiers. Using the same blood draw, the study looked at two additional independent replicas of 1 million unique cDNA reads for two donors, one aged 18 to 30 and the other aged 80 or older. To avoid experimental bias, donors of different ages were distributed randomly across sequencing lanes. The donors were split into four age groups: young (average about 16 years), middle-aged (39), aged (roughly 68) and long-lived (approximately 89).

Paper-wide results and their limitations: Bulk unsorted PBMC profiling prevented conclusive comparison of naive and antigen-experienced compartments. Observed TCR beta diversity per million T cells fell roughly linearly with age, and a significant reduction was already apparent by age around 40. The long-lived group showed more naive CD4+ T cells, fewer expanded clones and increased TCR diversity than the aged group, suggesting age selection. Because donor CMV infection status was unknown, age-related changes in expanded clonotypes were potentially confounded. Estimates of total diversity from one million sequenced T cells were regarded as lower bounds and underestimates. Observed TCR beta diversity correlated strongly with the percentage of naive T cells measured by flow cytometry.

The library relied on 5' RACE. Sequenced on an Illumina HiSeq 2500. A second PCR of about 7 to 12 cycles was run with a J-beta primer mix and a sample-barcoded 5' primer. A template-switch 5' adaptor carrying 12 random nucleotides introduced a unique molecular identifier onto each TCR beta cDNA molecule. Each sample yielded at least 3 million CDR3-containing paired-end reads. First-strand cDNA synthesis was performed from all RNA using the Mint cDNA synthesis kit, with priming by a TRBC-specific oligonucleotide. Following uracil-DNA glycosylase treatment, all cDNA underwent a first 18-cycle PCR with the universal primers M1SS and BC2_uni_R. In the original analysis: Each sample was normalized by randomly selecting 1 million high-quality reads, each carrying a distinct molecular identifier. Reads sharing molecular identifiers were discarded rather than binned into consensus sequences. MiTCR, with a Q25 quality threshold and the strictest error-elimination algorithm, was used for CDR3 identification, clonotype clustering and error correction. A nonparametric unseen species model using Euler transformation provided a lower-bound estimate of total TCR beta diversity. TCRdb trimmed public reads at Q25 via fastp, called clones via MiXCR and kept in-frame beta chains. A single entry per CDR3 protein holds the most common genes and DNA from its merged rows. The V and J calls here are based on TCRdb, not the publication. This sample gives fewer than 1 million distinct CDR3 sequences in total; roughly 44% of them show up just once. Clones ranked in the top ten supply around 18% of the sample.

This clonotype was seen a handful of times. Which antigen it targets is not known. No much larger clonotype is one base removed from it; base qualities were not supplied. The donors were 40 or so Caucasian individuals from Russia, aged about 6 to 95 years, who were systemically healthy. Ten milliliters of peripheral blood were drawn from each donor into EDTA-treated Vacutainer tubes. Ficoll-Paque density-gradient centrifugation was used to isolate PBMCs, with at least 6 million obtained per sample. Total RNA was extracted from PBMCs with Trizol reagent, with at least 5 micrograms obtained per sample. For every donor, an aliquot of PBMCs went through flow cytometry to measure the percentages of naive CD45RAhigh/CD27high T cells. In the germline V gene, CDR1 corresponds to SNHLY and CDR2 to FYNNEI. The CDR3 runs 11 amino acids, cysteine and phenylalanine included. The retained sequence is limited to the CDR3, 33 bases, with the frame set at the first base.

Recombination connected TRBV2 to TRBJ2-5; the D gene lacks a confident call. The J call may be in error: the DNA end matches TRBJ2-7 better. The sample consisted of blood. This TCR came from a man in his sixties in good health. This receptor carries the CDR3 CASSRVDEQYF. The nucleotide sequence reads TGTGCCAGCAGTCGGGTCGACGAGCAGTACTTC.